A single sample is the source of the 14 T cell receptor beta chains below, sequenced in a study of cytomegalovirus exposure and HLA in healthy donors. 13 Jbeta primers and 60 Vbeta primers were used for the PCR. TCRdb's table, derived via immunoSEQ multiplex PCR, lists solely in-frame clones and lacks some. This table holds approximately 100,000 clones, about 83% found once. The sequencing sample was made of PBMCs. The receptors derive from a female donor in good health and CMV-seropositive.

This chain uses TRBV19 with TRBJ2-5; 7 bases align to TRBD2. CDR1 is LNHDA, CDR2 SQIVND, per germline (reference sequence). V was clipped by 10 bases and J by 9 bases; unmatched bases: 8. The length of the CDR3 is 11 residues. CDR3 nucleotides: TGTGCCACCACGCTCCGGGGGGCCCAGTACTTC. Protein sequence: CATTLRGAQYF. The complete variable domain, with remaining parts taken from reference TRBV19 and TRBJ2-5, reads DGGITQSPKYLFRKEGQNVTLSCEQNLNHDAMYWYRQDPGQGLRLIYYSQIVNDFQKGDIAEGYSVSREKKESFPLTVTSAQKNPTAFYLCATTLRGAQYFGPGTRLLVL.

V gene TRBV11-2 combines with J gene TRBJ2-5; D unclear. Germline lookup yields CDR1 SGHAT and CDR2 FQNNGV. There are 12 residues in the CDR3. The germline V and J ends were trimmed by 2 bases and 5 bases, with 6 bases remaining between them. The chain's CDR3 is CASSLPGETQYF. Written as DNA, the CDR3 is TGTGCCAGCAGCTTACCCGGGGAGACCCAGTACTTC.

Note on this clone: Distinct nucleotide sequences in the sample also encode this CDR3. The chain carries TRBV28 and TRBJ1-4; D perhaps matches TRBD1 (5 bases). CDR1 is MDHEN, CDR2 SYDVKM, per germline. With 4 bases removed from V and 1 base from J, the gap between germline ends came to 7 bases. There are 14 residues in the CDR3. As DNA, the CDR3 is TGTGCCAGCAGTTCAGGGCAAACTAATGAAAAACTGTTTTTT. Protein product: CASSSGQTNEKLFF.

This chain joins TRBV4-2 and TRBJ1-1, with D possibly being TRBD1 (6 bases). Trimming left V 4 bases short and J 5 bases short, with 17 bases between. CDR3 length: 15 residues. CDR1 is LGHNA, CDR2 YNFKEQ, per germline. CDR3 in amino acids: CASSPSTGSSTEAFF. DNA of the CDR3: TGTGCCAGCAGCCCAAGTACAGGGTCATCGACTGAAGCTTTCTTT.

A few counts support this clone. The chain has TRBV6-1 and TRBJ2-2, with D maybe TRBD2 (5 bases). The germline V gene has CDR1 MNHNS and CDR2 SASEGT. The CDR3 is 17 amino acids. V was pared by 0 bases and J by 3 bases, with 14 bases between. In DNA, the CDR3 is TGTGCCAGCAGTGAAGCGCGTCGAGGGCCTGACACCGGGGAGCTGTTTTTT. This sequence encodes CASSEARRGPDTGELFF.

The chain links TRBV29-1 to TRBJ1-2; 7 bases match TRBD1. V trimming: 5 bases; J trimming: 1 base; junction bases outside the gene matches: 7. The CDR3 consists of 14 residues. Germline CDR1 and CDR2: SQVTM and ANQGSEA. The CDR3 nucleotides are TGCAGCGTTTCTACAGGGGCGAGTAACTATGGCTACACCTTC. This codes for CSVSTGASNYGYTF.

In this sample, this clone turned up once. The chain joins TRBV7-2 to TRBJ2-2; 8 bases map to TRBD2. The CDR3 extends over 15 amino acids. Trimming at V came to 0 bases and at J to 5 bases, leaving 2 bases not matched to a gene. In germline, CDR1 is SGHTA, CDR2 FQGNSA. The CDR3 region has the DNA TGTGCCAGCAGCTTAGCCGGGGGGGCGACCGGGGAGCTGTTTTTT. Encoded protein: CASSLAGGATGELFF.

Only a few counts were recorded for this clone. The sample holds other DNA sequences that translate to the same CDR3. The rearrangement uses TRBV6-5 and TRBJ1-1; 7 nucleotides line up with TRBD1. CDR3 length: 13 amino acids. With V trimmed by 2 bases and J by 5 bases, 2 bases remained unmatched. CDR1 and CDR2 (germline): MNHEY, SVGAGI. DNA for the CDR3: TGTGCCAGCAGTTACAGCAGGGGGACTGAAGCTTTCTTT. As protein: CASSYSRGTEAFF.

This clone was recorded a few times. V and J are TRBV2 and TRBJ2-1; TRBD2 agrees at 8 bases. CDR1 SNHLY and CDR2 FYNNEI come from the germline V gene. This CDR3 spans 15 amino acids. The J segment lost 4 bases and the V segment lost 3 bases, leaving 5 bases of the junction unmatched. The CDR3 is CASSDRTSGYNEQFF. In DNA, the CDR3 is TGTGCCAGCAGTGATCGCACTAGCGGTTACAATGAGCAGTTCTTC.

The genes are TRBV7-3 and TRBJ1-1, with TRBD1 matching over 10 bases. The CDR3 length is 12 residues. Trimming at V came to 4 bases and at J to 9 bases, leaving 2 bases not matched to a gene. CDR1 SGHTA and CDR2 FQGTGA come from the germline V gene. CDR3 in amino acids: CASSWGQGKAFF. CDR3 DNA sequence: TGTGCCAGCAGCTGGGGACAGGGGAAAGCTTTCTTT.

The chain recombines TRBV2 with TRBJ2-1; D is unresolved. CDR3 length: 10 residues. Germline V gives CDR1 SNHLY, CDR2 FYNNEI. V was trimmed by 6 bases and J by 12 bases, leaving 9 bases between them. This CDR3 reads CASSVLGQFF. The CDR3, as DNA: TGTGCCAGCAGCGTCCTCGGGCAGTTCTTC.

The chain links TRBV7-8 to TRBJ1-5; D is possibly TRBD1 (6 bases). Germline CDR1 and CDR2: SGHVS and FQNEAQ. CDR3 length: 16 residues. V was pared by 8 bases and J by 0 bases, with 17 bases between. The CDR3 here is CASAGQLEYSNQPQHF. In DNA, the CDR3 is TGTGCCAGCGCCGGACAGCTAGAATATAGCAATCAGCCCCAGCATTTT.

This rearrangement joins TRBV19 to TRBJ1-1; 7 positions agree with TRBD1. Germline values: CDR1 LNHDA, CDR2 SQIVND (reference sequence). With V trimmed by 5 bases and J by 5 bases, 5 bases remained unmatched. This CDR3 spans 13 amino acids. CDR3 protein: CASSSSGGTEAFF. The CDR3 nucleotides are TGTGCCAGTAGTTCGTCAGGGGGTACTGAAGCTTTCTTT.

This clone appeared a few times. This rearrangement joins TRBV7-8 to TRBJ1-2; D is undetermined. V lost 3 bases to trimming and J lost 0 bases, with 2 bases between them. Germline V gene sequence: CDR1 SGHVS, CDR2 FQNEAQ. CDR3 length: 12 amino acids. For the CDR3, the DNA is TGTGCCAGCAGCTTCACTAACTATGGCTACACCTTC. Its translation: CASSFTNYGYTF.